These T cell receptor beta chains were read from a single sample in a study of tumor-infiltrating lymphocytes in oesophageal squamous cell carcinoma. MiXCR, applied by TCRdb to the PCR reads, yields one record per CDR3 protein. The sample includes 2,000 to 3,000 distinct CDR3 sequences, about 15% seen only once; the top ten take more than 25%. Source material: esophageal tumor tissue. The origin of the receptors is a male donor with esophageal squamous cell carcinoma. CDR3s include the opening cysteine and the closing phenylalanine or tryptophan. D genes are given only for firm matches. Where a row states a size, it is once, few, many or the class of an expanded clone; other rows omit it.

TRBV6-6	TRBD1	TRBJ1-6	medium-sized	TGTGCCAGCAGTTACTCCACAGGGGGTTCACCCCTCCACTTT	CASSYSTGGSPLHF
TRBV12-3/TRBV12-4	TRBD1	TRBJ2-1	medium-sized	TGTGCCAGCAGTTATGCAGGGGGCGCGAGGTACAATGAGCAGTTCTTC	CASSYAGGARYNEQFF
TRBV10-3	-	TRBJ2-7	medium-sized	TGTGCCATCAGTGAGCCTGCGGCGAAAGGAAGATACTTC	CAISEPAAKGRYF
TRBV18	-	TRBJ2-3	few	TGTGCCAGCTCACTTTACAGGGATGTTAACACAGATACGCAGTATTTT	CASSLYRDVNTDTQYF
TRBV6-1	-	TRBJ2-7	many	TGTGCCAGCAGCCAGAGTTCCTACGAGCAGTACTTC	CASSQSSYEQYF
TRBV9	TRBD2	TRBJ2-7	-	TGTGCCAGCAGCGTAGTAGCCAGGGAGGGTGACGAGCAGTACTTC	CASSVVAREGDEQYF
TRBV7-3	-	TRBJ1-1	medium-sized	TGTGCCAGCAGCTCACAAACGGGGCGGACTGAAGCTTTCTTT	CASSSQTGRTEAFF
TRBV7-3	-	TRBJ2-2	-	TGTGCCAGGAGCTTAGGGCGCCAGGGGGCGGACAGCGGGGAGGTGTTTTTT	CARSLGRQGADSGEVFF
TRBV5-4	-	TRBJ1-2	many	TGTGCCAGCAGGTCCCCCGGGACAACGGGCTACACCTTC	CASRSPGTTGYTF
TRBV27	-	TRBJ1-1	many	TGTGCCAGCAGTTCCTACCGGGCCAACACTGAAGCTTTCTTT	CASSSYRANTEAFF
TRBV7-9	TRBD1	TRBJ1-4	medium-sized	TGTGCCAGCAGCTCTACCGACAGGGACGAAAAACTGTTTTTT	CASSSTDRDEKLFF
TRBV11-2	-	TRBJ1-2	medium-sized	TGTGCCAGCAGCTTAGACAGGGCAGGTGGCTACACCTTC	CASSLDRAGGYTF
TRBV28	TRBD1	TRBJ1-2	many	TGTGCCAGCAGTTTGACAGGGCCCTATGGCTACACCTTC	CASSLTGPYGYTF
TRBV6-5	TRBD2	TRBJ2-1	-	TGCGCCAGCGGACGCGGGGGGGCCGATGAGCAGTTCTTC	CASGRGGADEQFF
TRBV5-6	-	TRBJ1-4	few	TGTGCCAGCAGCTTTGCCGACTATAATGAAAAACTGTTTTTT	CASSFADYNEKLFF
TRBV12-3/TRBV12-4	-	TRBJ2-1	medium-sized	TGTGCCAGCAGTCCTCCCCGGGGCCATCACAATGAGCAGTTCTTC	CASSPPRGHHNEQFF
TRBV6-6	-	TRBJ1-2	medium-sized	TGTGCCAGCAGTTACATGGAGAACTATGGCTACACCTTC	CASSYMENYGYTF
TRBV5-1	TRBD1	TRBJ1-2	-	TGCGCCAGCAGCTATACAGGGGAAGGCGGCTACACCTTC	CASSYTGEGGYTF
TRBV7-8	-	TRBJ2-7	-	TGTGCCAGCAGCTTAGGCTCCGGGCACAGGGAGGAGTACTTC	CASSLGSGHREEYF
TRBV10-2	-	TRBJ1-5	medium-sized	TGCGCCCGAGGGGCCGGCAATCAGCCCCAGCATTTT	CARGAGNQPQHF
TRBV28	TRBD2	TRBJ2-1	many	TGTGCCAGCAGTTCACCTGGGACTAGCGGGGACAATGAGCAGTTCTTC	CASSSPGTSGDNEQFF
TRBV6-1	-	TRBJ2-3	medium-sized	TGTGCCAGCGCCCCAATCCCCGGGACGATGGCCACAGATACGCAGTATTTT	CASAPIPGTMATDTQYF
TRBV28	TRBD1	TRBJ2-7	many	TGTGCCAGCAAGCCGAGACAGGGGGCAGCCCTTTCCTACGAGCAGTACTTC	CASKPRQGAALSYEQYF
TRBV5-5	TRBD2	TRBJ2-5	many	TGTGCCAGCAGGGCCCGCAGGGTCCAGCGGGAACAAGAGACCCAGTACTTC	CASRARRVQREQETQYF
TRBV7-3	-	TRBJ2-6	medium-sized	TGTGCCAGCAGCCGAAAGGGAGCGAGCTCTGGGGCCAACGTCCTGACTTTC	CASSRKGASSGANVLTF
TRBV7-2	TRBD1	TRBJ1-2	large	TGTGCCAGCAGCCTATGGACAGGGGGTGGCTATGGCTACACCTTC	CASSLWTGGGYGYTF
TRBV7-9	-	TRBJ2-7	medium-sized	TGTGCCAGCAGCTTAGACCCGTCCGAGCAGTACTTC	CASSLDPSEQYF
TRBV11-3	-	TRBJ2-5	medium-sized	TGTGCCAGTGCGCTTGGCGCCCAAGAGACCCAGTACTTC	CASALGAQETQYF